These 22 T cell receptor beta chains were all obtained from the same sample, sequenced in a study of blood T cell repertoires in COVID-19 (dated by TCRdb to the early 2020s). The protocol used for the library was the immunoSEQ multiplex PCR assay. Here the immuneACCESS table is served through TCRdb, limited to in-frame sequences with V and J called. Missing clones are a known gap in these copies; in checked studies unresolved V genes cover under half, and the rest lacks a known reason. The sample profile shows hundreds of thousands of clones; around 88% of them were found once. The top ten hold over 1.1% of the sample. Sequencing was performed on peripheral blood. These receptors originate from a man aged 80 or over with acute or convalescent COVID-19.

V usage is TRBV5-5 and J usage is TRBJ1-4; D is possibly TRBD1 (5 bases). Germline values: CDR1 SGHKS, CDR2 YYEKEE (reference sequence). V lost 2 bases to trimming and J lost 6 bases, with 14 bases between them. This CDR3 region has 15 residues. The CDR3 nucleotides are TGTGCCAGCAGCTTAGACAGCGACTGGTATGAAAAACTGTTTTTT. It is translated as CASSLDSDWYEKLFF.

This chain uses TRBV2 with TRBJ2-3; D is perhaps TRBD2 (6 bases). Trimming cost V 8 bases and J 2 bases, with 8 bases left between them. CDR1 and CDR2 (germline): SNHLY, FYNNEI. The CDR3 consists of 12 residues. CDR3 in DNA: TGTGCCAGCTTAGCGGACACAGATACGCAGTATTTT. Protein product: CASLADTDTQYF.

The rearrangement links TRBV15 to TRBJ2-5, with D possibly matching TRBD2 (6 bases). CDR1 is LNHNV and CDR2 is YYDKDF in the germline V gene (reference sequence). This CDR3 comprises 14 residues. The V end lost 1 base, the J end lost 1 base, and 7 bases lay between the germline ends. CDR3 sequence (DNA): TGTGCCACCAGCAGAGGGGACTCCCAAGAGACCCAGTACTTC. It translates to CATSRGDSQETQYF.

Notes on this clone: Within the sample, other DNA sequences also encode this same CDR3. The chain links TRBV19 to TRBJ1-5; D is unresolved. Germline-derived CDR1 and CDR2 are LNHDA and SQIVND (reference sequence). The germline V and J ends were trimmed by 4 bases and 3 bases, with 4 bases remaining between them. The CDR3 is 12 residues long. CDR3 DNA: TGTGCCAGTAGTACCCTCAATCAGCCCCAGCATTTT. This codes for CASSTLNQPQHF.

The rearrangement uses TRBV11-1 and TRBJ1-4; D call uncertain. V was trimmed by 2 bases and J by 0 bases, leaving 4 bases between them. Germline values: CDR1 SGHAT, CDR2 FQDESV (reference sequence). CDR3 size: 14 residues. The CDR3 DNA sequence: TGTGCCAGCAGCTTACATGCAACTAATGAAAAACTGTTTTTT. This encodes CASSLHATNEKLFF.

V gene TRBV3-1 (or the pseudogene TRBV3-2) combines with J gene TRBJ2-7; 9 nucleotides match TRBD2. Trimming at V came to 4 bases and at J to 5 bases, leaving 6 bases not matched to a gene. The CDR3 contains 14 residues. Germline CDR1 reads LGHDT; CDR2 reads YNNKEL (reference sequence). CDR3 residues: CASSRREGRNEQYF. The CDR3 region has the DNA TGTGCCAGCAGCCGGCGGGAGGGCCGAAACGAGCAGTACTTC.

J is TRBJ1-3 and V is TRBV9, with 7 bases lining up with TRBD1. This CDR3 region has 15 residues. The germline V gene has CDR1 SGDLS and CDR2 YYNGEE. With V trimmed by 4 bases and J by 0 bases, 4 bases remained unmatched. CDR3 DNA sequence: TGTGCCAGCAGCCCAGACAGGGACTCTGGAAACACCATATATTTT. This encodes CASSPDRDSGNTIYF.

On this clone: This sample also contains other DNA sequences that code for the same CDR3. J is TRBJ2-5 and V is TRBV28; the match to TRBD2 covers 9 bases. The CDR3 consists of 14 residues. Per germline, CDR1 MDHEN and CDR2 SYDVKM. V trimming: 4 bases; J trimming: 2 bases; junction bases outside the gene matches: 2. CDR3 nucleotide sequence: TGTGCCAGCAGTTCACTAGCGGGTCAAGAGACCCAGTACTTC. This sequence encodes CASSSLAGQETQYF.

The J gene is TRBJ2-1, the V gene TRBV28; TRBD2 might be the D (5 bases). This CDR3 comprises 11 residues. The ends were cut back, 11 bases at V and 8 bases at J, with 13 bases in the middle. In germline, CDR1 is MDHEN, CDR2 SYDVKM. Written as DNA, the CDR3 is TGTGCCTCGGTGGGAGACCATGAGCAGTTCTTC. Translating it yields CASVGDHEQFF.

The rearrangement uses TRBV6-5 and TRBJ1-2, with a weak D call TRBD1 (5 bases). This CDR3 spans 11 amino acids. From germline, CDR1 is MNHEY and CDR2 SVGAGI. The V end was cut by 8 bases, the J end by 7 bases, with 11 bases between. The CDR3, as DNA: TGTGCCAGCGGCAATGGGGCTGGCTACACCTTC. Its protein is CASGNGAGYTF.

The rearrangement uses TRBV6-5 and TRBJ1-4; 10 nucleotides line up with TRBD1. This CDR3 is built from 15 residues. The trim removed 6 bases at V and 6 bases at J, leaving 7 bases unmatched. Germline CDR1 MNHEY, CDR2 SVGAGI. CDR3 sequence: CASSDRGRGYEKLFF. The DNA of the CDR3 is TGTGCCAGCAGCGACAGGGGGCGAGGCTATGAAAAACTGTTTTTT.

The gene calls are TRBV19 and TRBJ1-2; 10 bases are shared with TRBD1. CDR3 size: 15 residues. Germline V gene sequence: CDR1 LNHDA, CDR2 SQIVND (reference sequence). V lost 3 bases, J lost 7 bases, and 8 bases stayed unmatched. The CDR3 spells CASSIARDRGSGYTF. CDR3 in DNA: TGTGCCAGTAGTATCGCACGGGACAGGGGTTCTGGCTACACCTTC.

The chain couples TRBV5-1 to TRBJ1-1; D is undetermined. The CDR3 is made up of 13 amino acids. Germline V lookup: CDR1 SGHRS, CDR2 YFSETQ. Between the trimmed V and J ends, which lost 3 bases and 0 bases, there was a span of 6 bases. The CDR3 sequence is CASSSGMNTEAFF. The CDR3 nucleotides are TGCGCCAGCAGCTCGGGAATGAACACTGAAGCTTTCTTT.

The rearrangement uses TRBV7-2 and TRBJ1-5; D unclear. Deletions cut 3 bases from V and 3 bases from J, with 6 bases between. This CDR3 is 13 amino acids long. CDR1 is SGHTA, CDR2 FQGNSA, per germline. The CDR3 DNA follows: TGTGCCAGCAGCTTCGGTATCAATCAGCCCCAGCATTTT. Residues: CASSFGINQPQHF. Supplemented by reference TRBV7-2 and TRBJ1-5, the full variable domain reads GAGVSQSPSNKVTEKGKDVELRCDPISGHTALYWYRQSLGQGLEFLIYFQGNSAPDKSGLPSDRFSAERTGGSVSTLTIQRTQQEDSAVYLCASSFGINQPQHFGDGTRLSIL.

This clone was seen only once. This sequence joins TRBV19 and TRBJ2-7, with D possibly TRBD1 on 5 matching bases. Germline assignment: CDR1 LNHDA and CDR2 SQIVND (reference sequence). The ends were cut back, 3 bases at V and 4 bases at J, with 13 bases in the middle. The CDR3 loop spans 14 amino acids. CDR3 loop: CASSINRWGYEQYF. The CDR3 DNA sequence: TGTGCCAGTAGTATCAACAGGTGGGGATACGAGCAGTACTTC. The whole variable domain, filled in from reference TRBV19 and TRBJ2-7, reads DGGITQSPKYLFRKEGQNVTLSCEQNLNHDAMYWYRQDPGQGLRLIYYSQIVNDFQKGDIAEGYSVSREKKESFPLTVTSAQKNPTAFYLCASSINRWGYEQYFGPGTRLTVT.

This clone was observed a handful of times. V gene TRBV5-1 combines with J gene TRBJ1-3, with 9 bases fitting TRBD1. Germline lookup yields CDR1 SGHRS and CDR2 YFSETQ. J was trimmed by 4 bases and V by 0 bases; bases with no gene match: 8. This CDR3 is built from 17 residues. CDR3 sequence (DNA): TGCGCCAGCAGCTTGGAGGGACAGGGAGGTTCGGGAAACACCATATATTTT. Its protein product is CASSLEGQGGSGNTIYF.

In this sample, this clone turned up a few times. The rearrangement uses TRBV25-1 and TRBJ1-1, with 7 bases that match TRBD1. Germline CDR1 and CDR2: MGHDK and SYGVNS. The length of the CDR3 is 13 residues. Germline trimming cut 8 bases from V and 4 bases from J; bases unmatched to any gene: 7. CDR3 in DNA: TGTGCCAGCTCCCCGACAGGGAGCACTGAAGCTTTCTTT. Amino acids: CASSPTGSTEAFF.

This clone was recorded once. This chain joins TRBV12-3 or TRBV12-4 and TRBJ2-1; possible D gene TRBD2, 6 bases. Between the trimmed V and J ends, which lost 5 bases and 13 bases, there was a span of 18 bases. This CDR3 contains 13 residues. The CDR3 is CASSPGGLMIQFF. CDR3 in DNA: TGTGCCAGCAGTCCCGGAGGGCTGATGATACAGTTCTTC.

This chain connects TRBV19 to TRBJ2-7; 13 nucleotides agree with TRBD2. The CDR3 is 16 amino acids. V was pared by 3 bases and J by 3 bases, with 5 bases of the junction left unmatched. Germline lookup yields CDR1 LNHDA and CDR2 SQIVND (reference sequence). For the CDR3, the DNA is TGTGCCAGTAGTATGGCGGGGACTAGCGGGAACTACGAGCAGTACTTC. Translating gives CASSMAGTSGNYEQYF.

V gene TRBV19 combines with J gene TRBJ1-1; the D gene is possibly TRBD1 (5 bases). The CDR3 is made up of 16 amino acids. Trimming took off 9 bases at V and 3 bases at J, with 23 bases between the two ends. Germline CDR1 LNHDA, CDR2 SQIVND (reference sequence). CDR3 sequence reads: CASTHNYLGLYTEAFF. For the CDR3, the DNA is TGTGCCAGCACTCATAATTATCTGGGACTCTACACTGAAGCTTTCTTT.

The CDR3 here is CASSLSGTPNTEAFF. The CDR3 nucleotides read TGTGCCAGCAGCTTATCCGGGACACCGAACACTGAAGCTTTCTTT. The chain joins TRBV7-2 to TRBJ1-1, with a possible D match to TRBD1 (6 bases). The CDR3 has 15 amino acids. CDR1 and CDR2 from the germline V gene are SGHTA and FQGNSA. V was clipped by 2 bases and J by 1 base, with 11 bases between them. The full variable domain, in which reference TRBV7-2 and TRBJ1-1 provide the parts outside the CDR3, is GAGVSQSPSNKVTEKGKDVELRCDPISGHTALYWYRQSLGQGLEFLIYFQGNSAPDKSGLPSDRFSAERTGGSVSTLTIQRTQQEDSAVYLCASSLSGTPNTEAFFGQGTRLTVV.

The V and J genes are TRBV7-3 and TRBJ2-1, with D perhaps TRBD2 (5 bases). The CDR3 is made up of 13 amino acids. Deletions cut 4 bases from V and 5 bases from J, with 9 bases between. Per the germline V gene, CDR1 is SGHTA and CDR2 is FQGTGA. CDR3 region: CASSSPADNEQFF. CDR3 DNA: TGTGCCAGCAGCTCTCCAGCGGACAATGAGCAGTTCTTC.